Below, 31 T cell receptor beta chains from the same sample are listed, as sequenced in a study of PD-L1 blockade in urothelial cancer (dated by TCRdb to about 2017). Library preparation was by the immunoSEQ multiplex PCR assay. This immuneACCESS table, as held by TCRdb, lists in-frame sequences with V and J called but not all clones. Of the missing ones, under half trace to an unresolved V gene in checked studies; the others have no known cause. In this sample the table shows more than 30,000 clones, 84% of which occur a single time. The top ten hold around 30% of the sample. The specimen comprised PBMCs, sampled around atezolizumab (anti-PD-L1) treatment. The source is a man aged 55 to 69 with urothelial cancer.

The chain couples TRBV5-4 to TRBJ2-4, with 9 positions matching TRBD2. The germline V gene encodes CDR1 SGHNT and CDR2 YYREEE (reference sequence). CDR3 length: 16 residues. V was pared by 0 bases and J by 8 bases, with 9 bases of the junction left unmatched. Written as DNA, the CDR3 is TGTGCCAGCAGCTTGGCGGCGGGAGGGCCTGGGGACATTCAGTACTTC. Protein sequence: CASSLAAGGPGDIQYF.

In its sample, this clone was seen once. The chain employs TRBV19 and TRBJ1-1, with a weak D call TRBD1 (6 bases). Germline V gene data show CDR1 as LNHDA and CDR2 as SQIVND (reference sequence). Trimming took 4 bases from V and 0 from J, leaving 12 bases between them. This CDR3 has 15 residues. CDR3 coding DNA: TGTGCCAGTAGTAGAAGCCGGACAGTGAACACTGAAGCTTTCTTT. Amino acids: CASSRSRTVNTEAFF.

The V gene is TRBV19, the J gene TRBJ2-5, with 7 bases lining up with TRBD1. J gave up 4 bases and V 5 bases, and 10 bases lay outside the gene matches. Germline CDR1 LNHDA, CDR2 SQIVND (reference sequence). The CDR3 consists of 15 residues. CDR3: CASSGIGGFRETQYF. The CDR3 nucleotides read TGTGCCAGTAGTGGCATAGGGGGCTTTCGAGAGACCCAGTACTTC.

J is TRBJ1-1 and V is TRBV19, with D uncertain. Germline loops: CDR1 LNHDA, CDR2 SQIVND (reference sequence). Deletions cut 1 base from V and 1 base from J, with 7 bases between. The CDR3 totals 14 residues. In DNA form, the CDR3 reads TGTGCCAGTAGTATAGGCCGGGAGAACACTGAAGCTTTCTTT. This translates into CASSIGRENTEAFF.

The J gene is TRBJ2-3, the V gene TRBV9, with 7 bases lining up with TRBD2. J gave up 3 bases and V 4 bases, and 11 bases lay outside the gene matches. The CDR3 extends over 16 amino acids. Looked up from germline, CDR1 is SGDLS and CDR2 is YYNGEE. CDR3 in amino acids: CASSIRSAGVTDTQYF. CDR3 DNA sequence: TGTGCCAGCAGCATCCGGTCTGCGGGAGTAACAGATACGCAGTATTTT.

V usage is TRBV9 and J usage is TRBJ1-1; possibly TRBD1 for D (5 bases). The V gene's germline CDR1 is SGDLS and CDR2 YYNGEE. V was pared by 3 bases and J by 7 bases, with 7 bases between. The CDR3 contains 11 residues. The CDR3 bases are TGTGCCAGCAGCGCCGACAGTGAAGCTTTCTTT. Translation: CASSADSEAFF.

J is TRBJ2-2 and V is TRBV5-6; D is possibly TRBD2 (5 bases). Germline V CDR1 and CDR2: SGHDT, YYEEEE. V lost 7 bases to trimming and J lost 5 bases, with 15 bases between them. This CDR3 region has 14 residues. The CDR3 loop is CASRFRRETGELFF. The CDR3 bases are TGTGCCAGCCGGTTCCGACGGGAAACCGGGGAGCTGTTTTTT.

The chain links TRBV30 to TRBJ1-6, with unresolved D. Trimming pared 4 bases from V and 7 bases from J, leaving 17 bases between. Germline CDR1 GTSNPN, CDR2 SVGIG (reference sequence). The CDR3 totals 15 residues. The CDR3 nucleotides read TGTGCCTGGATGATTTCGGGGTCTGGAAATTCACCCCTCCACTTT. Its translation is CAWMISGSGNSPLHF.

The chain links TRBV28 to TRBJ2-6; D perhaps matches TRBD1 (5 bases). Germline V gene data show CDR1 as MDHEN and CDR2 as SYDVKM. The CDR3 runs to 17 residues. V was cut by 5 bases and J by 2 bases, with 16 bases left in between. The CDR3 here is CASSLLLGATGANVLTF. Written as DNA, the CDR3 is TGTGCCAGCAGTCTCCTGTTAGGGGCGACTGGGGCCAACGTCCTGACTTTC.

The chain uses TRBV18 and TRBJ2-5; D unresolved. The CDR3 extends over 14 amino acids. Trimming shortened V by 2 bases and J by 2 bases, and 9 bases separated the two germline ends. Germline CDR1 is KGHSH and CDR2 is LQKENI. CDR3 in DNA: TGTGCCAGCTCACCAGTTACCAGACAAGAGACCCAGTACTTC. It encodes CASSPVTRQETQYF.

The table lists this clone with a few counts. This chain uses TRBV30 with TRBJ1-1; 7 bases are a match to TRBD1. CDR1 is GTSNPN and CDR2 is SVGIG in the germline V gene (reference sequence). The CDR3 consists of 11 residues. The CDR3 coding sequence is TGTGCTGTACAGGGGTACACTGAAGCTTTCTTT. As protein: CAVQGYTEAFF.

The CDR3, as DNA: TGCGCCAGCAGTGGAGGGGGAGCCAAAAACATTCAGTACTTC. Amino acids: CASSGGGAKNIQYF. This sequence joins TRBV10-1 and TRBJ2-4; D perhaps matches TRBD1 (6 bases). This CDR3 region has 14 residues. Looked up from germline, CDR1 is WNHNN and CDR2 is SYGVQD (reference sequence). V was clipped by 4 bases and J by 0 bases, with 7 bases between them.

The chain has TRBV4-3 and TRBJ2-2; no clear D. CDR3 length: 15 residues. The germline gives CDR1 LGHNA, CDR2 YSLEER. V was trimmed by 1 base and J by 5 bases, leaving 11 bases between them. In DNA form, the CDR3 reads TGCGCCAGCAGCCAAGGAAATCTCGGGACCGGGGAGCTGTTTTTT. Translation: CASSQGNLGTGELFF.

The chain uses TRBV6-5 and TRBJ1-1; TRBD1 aligns across 7 bases. J gave up 0 bases and V 7 bases, and 2 bases lay outside the gene matches. The CDR3 is made up of 13 amino acids. Germline CDR1 reads MNHEY; CDR2 reads SVGAGI. The CDR3 region has the DNA TGTGCCAGCACGAGGGGGCTGAACACTGAAGCTTTCTTT. It translates to CASTRGLNTEAFF.

V and J are TRBV27 and TRBJ1-3; possible D gene TRBD1, 6 bases. The CDR3 contains 14 residues. Trimming took 3 bases from V and 2 from J, leaving 8 bases between them. Germline CDR1 MNHEY, CDR2 SMNVEV (reference sequence). The CDR3 sequence: CASSFRGAGNTIYF. The CDR3 nucleotides read TGTGCCAGCAGTTTCAGGGGAGCTGGAAACACCATATATTTT.

The CDR3 sequence: CASSDGRNTEAFF. The CDR3 DNA is TGTGCCAGCAGCGACGGGAGGAACACTGAAGCTTTCTTT. The V and J genes are TRBV5-6 and TRBJ1-1; D gene uncertain. Trimming stripped 4 bases from V and 1 base from J, with 8 bases between. In germline, CDR1 is SGHDT, CDR2 YYEEEE. This CDR3 has 13 amino acids.

The chain combines TRBV20-1 with TRBJ2-7; no firm D call. The germline V gene has CDR1 DFQATT and CDR2 SNEGSKA (reference sequence). The CDR3 contains 11 residues. The germline V and J ends were trimmed by 3 bases and 5 bases, with 8 bases remaining between them. The CDR3 region has the DNA TGCAGTGCTAGTTTGGCCCACGAGCAGTACTTC. This encodes CSASLAHEQYF.

For this clone: A read error may account for a junction end that differs from germline. The J gene is TRBJ2-1, the V gene TRBV7-7; D might be TRBD1 or TRBD2, each matching 6 bases. The V gene's germline CDR1 is SSHAT and CDR2 FNYEAQ (reference sequence). The CDR3 spans 15 residues. The chain's CDR3 is CASSLGGRPEDEQFF. CDR3 DNA sequence: TGTGCTAGCAGCTTAGGGGGGAGGCCAGAGGATGAGCAGTTCTTC.

This chain uses TRBV5-6 with TRBJ2-5; D is uncertain. This CDR3 spans 13 amino acids. The V end was cut by 2 bases, the J end by 0 bases, with 5 bases between. Germline lookup yields CDR1 SGHDT and CDR2 YYEEEE. In DNA form, the CDR3 reads TGTGCCAGCAGCTTCGACTACCAAGAGACCCAGTACTTC. Translation: CASSFDYQETQYF.

J is TRBJ2-7 and V is TRBV2, with D possibly TRBD2 on 6 matching bases. Germline-derived CDR1 and CDR2 are SNHLY and FYNNEI. The CDR3 contains 15 residues. With 5 bases removed from V and 6 bases from J, the gap between germline ends came to 20 bases. The CDR3 loop is CASSSPGGGKGEQYF. The DNA of the CDR3 is TGTGCCAGCAGTTCCCCTGGCGGAGGGAAGGGCGAGCAGTACTTC.

This chain uses TRBV27 with TRBJ1-3, with 8 bases matching TRBD1. V lost 6 bases and J lost 4; bases outside the gene matches: 14. The V gene's germline CDR1 is MNHEY and CDR2 SMNVEV (reference sequence). This CDR3 is 17 amino acids long. In nucleotides, the CDR3 is TGTGCCAGCAGCCCAACAGGGGGAACTATGATAGGAAACACCATATATTTT. This codes for CASSPTGGTMIGNTIYF.

The CDR3 here is CASRETGAGNQPQHF. Here the CDR3 DNA reads TGTGCCAGCCGTGAGACAGGGGCCGGCAATCAGCCCCAGCATTTT. The chain couples TRBV27 to TRBJ1-5, with 8 bases aligning to TRBD1. This CDR3 is 15 amino acids long. Per the germline V gene, CDR1 is MNHEY and CDR2 is SMNVEV (reference sequence). The V gene end was trimmed by 8 bases and the J gene end by 2 bases; junction bases not matched to a gene: 8.

The rearrangement links TRBV4-1 to TRBJ1-2; no firm D call. The germline V gene encodes CDR1 MGHRA and CDR2 YSYEKL. The length of the CDR3 is 14 residues. Trimming took 0 bases from V and 1 from J, leaving 6 bases between them. The CDR3 spells CASSQDRINYGYTF. The CDR3 DNA sequence: TGCGCCAGCAGCCAAGACAGGATTAACTATGGCTACACCTTC.

The rearrangement links TRBV6-5 to TRBJ1-1; D is unresolved. The CDR3 is made up of 15 amino acids. Germline lookup yields CDR1 MNHEY and CDR2 SVGAGI. The germline V and J ends were trimmed by 5 bases and 6 bases, with 19 bases remaining between them. CDR3 sequence (DNA): TGTGCCAGCAGTCCAACGGGTCCCCGTCTAGCTGAAGCTTTCTTT. Amino acids: CASSPTGPRLAEAFF.

The genes are TRBV7-9 and TRBJ2-5; a possible D gene is TRBD2 (6 bases). The CDR3 totals 15 residues. Germline V CDR1 and CDR2: SEHNR, FQNEAQ (reference sequence). Trimming stripped 5 bases from V and 1 base from J, with 14 bases between. CDR3 protein: CASSHSGPSQETQYF. The CDR3 DNA sequence: TGTGCCAGCAGCCATAGCGGTCCCTCCCAAGAGACCCAGTACTTC.

The chain uses TRBV19 and TRBJ1-5, with TRBD1 identical over 8 bases. The germline V gene encodes CDR1 LNHDA and CDR2 SQIVND (reference sequence). There are 13 residues in the CDR3. J gave up 4 bases and V 4 bases, and 0 bases lay outside the gene matches. CDR3 bases: TGTGCCAGTAGTAGACAGGGGAATCAGCCCCAGCATTTT. It translates to CASSRQGNQPQHF.

The V call is TRBV19, the J call TRBJ2-1; tentatively, D is TRBD2 (5 bases). The ends were cut back, 3 bases at V and 10 bases at J, with 7 bases in the middle. The germline gives CDR1 LNHDA, CDR2 SQIVND (reference sequence). The CDR3 extends over 11 amino acids. DNA for the CDR3: TGTGCCAGTAGTATTTCGGGAGAGCAGTTCTTC. Translation: CASSISGEQFF.

V is TRBV9 and J is TRBJ2-2, with TRBD2 matching 8 bases. CDR1 is SGDLS and CDR2 is YYNGEE in the germline V gene. This CDR3 region has 16 residues. With 1 base clipped from V and 8 bases from J, the junction kept 10 bases outside the gene matches. The CDR3 DNA reads TGTGCCAGCAGCGTACTTCAAGCGGGGGCCGGTGGGGAGCTGTTTTTT. Translated: CASSVLQAGAGGELFF.

This rearrangement joins TRBV19 to TRBJ2-3; 7 nucleotides match TRBD2. Losses at the gene ends were 0 bases for V and 0 bases for J; bases not matched to a gene: 9. The germline V gene has CDR1 LNHDA and CDR2 SQIVND (reference sequence). The CDR3 sequence is 18 residues long. The DNA of the CDR3 is TGTGCCAGTAGTATAGAGCTTATCCTAGCGGTAAGCACAGATACGCAGTATTTT. As protein: CASSIELILAVSTDTQYF.

The V gene is TRBV29-1, the J gene TRBJ1-5; tentatively, D is TRBD1 (5 bases). CDR1 and CDR2 from the germline V gene are SQVTM and ANQGSEA. V lost 6 bases to trimming and J lost 1 base, with 13 bases between them. There are 14 residues in the CDR3. The CDR3 loop reads CSVASGLSNQPQHF. The CDR3 DNA sequence: TGCAGCGTAGCCTCAGGGTTAAGCAATCAGCCCCAGCATTTT.

This clone has more than one count but fewer than ten. A far larger clone differs by one base, so this is likely a read error. The CDR3 nucleotides read TGCGCCAGCAGCCAGGACAGTTCCTACGAGCAGTACTTC. As protein: CASSQDSSYEQYF. V usage is TRBV5-1 and J usage is TRBJ2-7, with D perhaps matching TRBD1 (6 bases). CDR3 length: 13 residues. Trimming left V 4 bases short and J 1 base short, with 9 bases between. Germline assignment: CDR1 SGHRS and CDR2 YFSETQ.